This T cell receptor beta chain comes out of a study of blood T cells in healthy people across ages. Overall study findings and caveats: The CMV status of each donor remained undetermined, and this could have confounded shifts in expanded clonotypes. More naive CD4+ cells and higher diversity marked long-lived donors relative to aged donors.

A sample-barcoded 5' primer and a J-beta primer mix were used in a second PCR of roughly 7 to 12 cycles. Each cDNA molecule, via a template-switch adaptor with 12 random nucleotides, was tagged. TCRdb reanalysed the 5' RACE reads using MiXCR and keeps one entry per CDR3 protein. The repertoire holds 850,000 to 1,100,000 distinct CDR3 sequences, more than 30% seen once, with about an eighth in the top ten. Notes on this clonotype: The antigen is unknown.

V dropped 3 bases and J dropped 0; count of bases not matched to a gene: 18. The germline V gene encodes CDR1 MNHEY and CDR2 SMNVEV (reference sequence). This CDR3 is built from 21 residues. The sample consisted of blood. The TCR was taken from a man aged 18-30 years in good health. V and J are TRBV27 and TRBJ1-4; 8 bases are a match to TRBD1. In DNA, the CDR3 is TGTGCCAGCAGTTTGACTTGGCAGGGACAGGTGTTGGGTTCAACTAATGAAAAACTGTTTTTT. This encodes CASSLTWQGQVLGSTNEKLFF.